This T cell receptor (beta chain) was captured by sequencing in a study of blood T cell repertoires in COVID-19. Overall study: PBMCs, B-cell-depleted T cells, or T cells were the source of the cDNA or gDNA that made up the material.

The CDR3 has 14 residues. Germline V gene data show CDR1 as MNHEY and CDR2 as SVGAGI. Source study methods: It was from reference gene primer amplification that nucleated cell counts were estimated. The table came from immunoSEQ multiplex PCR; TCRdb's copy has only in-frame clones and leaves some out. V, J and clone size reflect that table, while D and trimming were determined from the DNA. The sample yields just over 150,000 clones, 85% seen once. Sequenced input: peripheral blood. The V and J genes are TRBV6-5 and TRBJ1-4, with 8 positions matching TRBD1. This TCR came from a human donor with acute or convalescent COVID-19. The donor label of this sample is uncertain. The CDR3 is CATRTTGGIEKLFF. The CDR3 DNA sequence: TGTGCTACAAGAACCACAGGGGGTATTGAAAAACTGTTTTTT.